The present entry profiles one TCR beta chain with its context. Its antigen remains unidentified. No clone much larger than this one lies a single base away; base qualities are absent. Libraries were prepared through the immunoSEQ multiplex PCR assay. For the multiplex PCR, a mixture combining 60 forward primers for TCR Vbeta segments and 13 reverse primers for TCR Jbeta segments was used. Amplification of the CDR3 region of rearranged TCR beta genes was performed with a multiplex PCR assay on genomic DNA. The Illumina HiSeq System was used to sequence the amplified TCR beta libraries as 87-base-pair reads. The authors' analysis ran thus. A later analysis counted 65 million to 90 million unique TCR beta chains across the 670 or so repertoires, and 9 million to 14 million of these chains were shared by at least two donors. Raw reads were error-corrected and collapsed into unique sequences with a nearest-neighbor algorithm that merged closely related sequences to remove PCR and sequencing errors. CDR3 sequences were aligned to IMGT reference sequences to assign V, D and J gene segments. Each retained sequence needed at least a six-nucleotide match to both a V gene segment and a J gene segment. Rearrangements were classified as productive when the CDR3 lacked stop codons and remained in frame with V and J, and all other rearrangements were classified as non-productive. CDR3 was defined according to IMGT convention as the region running from the second conserved V-encoded cysteine to the conserved J-encoded phenylalanine. The earlier analysis of roughly 590 of the donors excluded any sequence lacking an unambiguous match to a single V gene segment. In an earlier analysis of several hundred of the donors, a V segment was called functional when productive rearrangements were above 56.7%, and segregating when the standard deviation between donors exceeded 5%. A statistical classification framework was developed to diagnose cytomegalovirus status using the catalog of TCR beta chain sequences. In a later analysis, V and J genes were assigned by comparing TCR nucleotide sequences against IMGT/GENE-DB human TR gene sequences. The TCRdist pipeline was used in a later analysis to assign CDR3 sequences and most-parsimonious VDJ recombination scenarios. In a later analysis, every TCR beta chain was defined by the combination of its CDR3 amino acid sequence and its V-gene family, and reads without a unique V-gene family were dropped. To address suspected cross-contamination and a sequencing artifact, a later analysis removed under 600 highly shared, low-generation-probability nucleotide sequences. In a later analysis, a clonal expansion index for each public chain was calculated from normalized within-repertoire ranks of inferred template counts. Generation probabilities in a later analysis came from a VDJ recombination model fitted to out-of-frame rearrangements, and those results were checked against IGoR. In a later analysis, hypergeometric tests were used to score TCR-TCR, TCR-HLA and TCR-CMV co-occurrence, with a repertoire-size bias correction applied to TCR pairs. A later analysis estimated false discovery rates by permuting HLA or CMV assignments 20 times. A later analysis grouped co-occurring TCRs with DBSCAN, adding TCRdist sequence similarity when clustering within HLA-allele-positive subsets. Repertoires with fewer than 30,000 or more than 120,000 public chains, plus five repertoires with anomalous nucleotide sharing, were excluded from co-occurrence clustering. The immuneACCESS repertoire file appears here via TCRdb, limited to in-frame rearrangements. These files lack a portion of the clones; in checked studies, under half of the deficit traces to unresolved V genes, and the cause of the others is not known. The D gene and trimming were derived from the DNA, and the V and J assignments and clone size from that table. The table for this sample lists more than 85,000 clones; approximately 79% of them were counted only once. In total, the top ten clones hold 6.2% of the sample.

This sample was taken from a study of cytomegalovirus exposure and HLA in healthy donors (dated by TCRdb to about 2017). In the study overall: An earlier analysis of 587 of the donors reported about 300 Gb of sequence data and about 120 million unique TCR beta sequences obtained from about 170 million T cells. Roughly 290 gigabases of sequencing data and around 85 million unique TCR sequences made up an early release that covered around 640 HLA-typed donors. Of the roughly 420 genotyped donors, 81% were placed in the genetic ancestry cluster associated with self-reported Caucasian donors. The study aimed to test whether signatures of past pathogen exposure could be identified by cataloging public T cell receptors. The study used immunosequencing to profile the T cell repertoires of approximately 630 subjects and linked those repertoires to cytomegalovirus serostatus. Along with the approximately 700-subject first cohort, a separate validation cohort of 120 different subjects was used. The study combined high-throughput TCR immunosequencing, statistical association of individual TCRs with disease status, and machine learning to predict cytomegalovirus infection status. To study patterns of TCR occurrence, a later analysis re-analyzed previously published TCR beta repertoires from 550 to 800 donors and added high-resolution HLA genotyping. Rather than drawing on any new phenotypic data, the later analysis identified candidate immune exposures from TCR beta sequences and the way those sequences occurred across donors. An earlier analysis of around 640 of the donors used high-throughput TCR beta sequencing to judge whether each TCR beta V gene segment behaved as functional or pseudogenic. Donor age, sex, ethnicity and CMV serostatus were compiled alongside the repertoire data. In a later genetic analysis, genome-wide SNP genotypes for about 60% of the 666 donors were used, and that subset was treated as a discovery cohort. All discovery cohort repertoires had been generated using a single sequencing platform. Class I and class II HLA loci were covered by the typing at four-digit resolution. Typing coverage differed by locus: A, B, C, DRB1 and DQB1 were typed in roughly 620-630 donors, DQA1 in 500 to 550, DPA1 in roughly 590, and DPB1 in approximately 450. Several DR-DQ haplotypes were treated as single units for association and clustering because of strong linkage in the cohort. Across some 400 genotyped donors of the cohort, an average of approximately 220,000 unique TCR beta nucleotide sequences per donor were sequenced, and 15% to 20% of those sequences were non-productive. Overall study results and their limits: In an earlier analysis of fewer than 750 of the donors, most TCR beta V segments were observed in productive rearrangements about 87% or about 30% of the time, broadly matching IMGT annotations. The sequencing pipeline was judged likely to have produced a cluster of highly shared sequence variants as a technical artifact. Because HLA typing was unavailable for some donors at each locus, only the typed subset was used in association tests. The only immune exposure information available for the cohort was CMV serostatus. The study listed approximately 150 TCR beta chains as associated with cytomegalovirus. Strong co-occurrence of HLA alleles, especially DR and DQ, made assigning TCR associations to individual alleles difficult. V-gene and J-gene trimming of TCR beta chains was associated with a missense DCLRE1C variant in a later genetic analysis, and the association was replicated in an independent cohort. A further reported finding was that TCR beta sequences accurately predicted the HLA-A and HLA-B alleles for most subjects in the first cohort. The classifier was reported to diagnose cytomegalovirus status with high specificity and sensitivity in both the original cohort and the validation cohort. Linkage disequilibrium might explain the correlated functional status among segregating V segments, but an unknown experimental factor could not be excluded. In vitro tests confirmed that a few of the cytomegalovirus-associated TCR beta chains recognize cytomegalovirus antigens. Sequencing depth was assumed to be roughly uniform across donors in the presence/absence analyses, though that assumption may not hold. Most CMV-associated TCR beta chains appeared to be HLA-restricted in a later analysis, and the HLA associations seemed to be driven largely by CMV exposure. According to a later analysis, parvovirus B19, influenza, CMV and Epstein-Barr virus appeared linked to several top co-occurrence clusters. In a later genetic analysis, fewer N-insertions in productive TCRs were reported among donors in an Asian-associated ancestry cluster than the roughly 700-donor mean. In a later analysis, HLA-associated TCR beta chains showed more clonal expansion and lower generation probabilities than non-associated chains that were equally common. Because the 87-base-pair reads could not distinguish some IMGT-functional V segments, including TRBV6-2 and TRBV6-3, those segments were excluded. At a false discovery rate of 0.05, a later analysis linked about 17,000 TCR beta sequences to specific HLA alleles. Only TCR beta chains were sequenced in this cohort, and the absence of alpha or paired-chain data limited detectable features. It was suggested by the authors that the approach could potentially be generalized to other disease states and immunological phenotypes. Because counts were too low, about 18 rarely observed V segments, including chromosome 9 orphons, were excluded from the earlier analysis of some 590 of the donors. Most TCR sequences were seen in very few donors, while some public TCRs were found in many individuals. In a later analysis, TCR association rates were found to vary across HLA loci, with the most associated TCRs seen for DRB1 alleles and the fewest for HLA-C alleles.

The cohort comprised around 700 healthy bone marrow donors. At the time of sampling, all cohort members were nominally healthy, though unrecorded immune exposures were likely present. The donor was CMV seropositive and was included in the group of about 290 seropositive cohort members. Every donor gave a peripheral blood sample, and the peripheral blood mononuclear cells from that sample were used for TCR beta sequencing. Genomic DNA extraction from the blood cell samples was performed with the Qiagen DNeasy Blood Extraction Kit. CDR3 length: 13 amino acids, cysteine to phenylalanine. Just the 39-base CDR3 DNA is kept, in frame starting at base 1. The CDR1 and CDR2 encoded by the germline V gene are SGHTA and FQGTGA. V gives up 5 bases and J gives up 3 bases, and the segment between their germline ends measures 7 bases.

The TCR originated in a man in his thirties or forties in good health and CMV-seropositive. The specimen was PBMCs. The rearranged segments are TRBV7-3 and TRBJ2-2, with the D gene not clear enough to name. The sequence in DNA is TGTGCCAGCAGCCTTCTAGACACCGGGGAGCTGTTTTTT. Translated, this gives CASSLLDTGELFF.